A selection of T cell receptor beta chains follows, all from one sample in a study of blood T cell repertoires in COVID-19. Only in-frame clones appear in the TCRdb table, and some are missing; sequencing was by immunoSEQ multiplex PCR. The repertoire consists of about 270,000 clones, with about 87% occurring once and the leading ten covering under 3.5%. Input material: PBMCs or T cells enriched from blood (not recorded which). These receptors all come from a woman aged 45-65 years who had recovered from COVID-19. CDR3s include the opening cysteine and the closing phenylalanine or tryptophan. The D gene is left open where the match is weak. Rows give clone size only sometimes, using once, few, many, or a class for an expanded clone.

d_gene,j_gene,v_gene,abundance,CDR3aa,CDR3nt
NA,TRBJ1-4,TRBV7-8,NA,CASSLGLEVELFF,TGTGCCAGCAGCTTAGGTTTAGAGGTGGAACTGTTTTTT
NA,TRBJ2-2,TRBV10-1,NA,CASSSGPRTNTGELFF,TGCGCCAGCAGTAGTGGCCCAAGAACGAACACCGGGGAGCTGTTTTTT
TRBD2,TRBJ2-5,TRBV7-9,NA,CASSLVAGKETQYF,TGTGCCAGCAGCTTAGTAGCGGGAAAAGAGACCCAGTACTTC
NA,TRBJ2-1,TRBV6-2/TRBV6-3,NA,CASSPGQPNFNEQFF,TGTGCCAGCAGTCCCGGACAGCCTAACTTCAATGAGCAGTTCTTC
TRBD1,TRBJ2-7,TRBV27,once,CASSLNRDRVHEQYF,TGTGCCAGCAGTTTAAACCGGGACAGGGTGCACGAGCAGTACTTC
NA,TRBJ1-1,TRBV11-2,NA,CASSLDARTVGRTEAFF,TGTGCCAGCAGCTTAGACGCCCGGACAGTGGGCCGGACTGAAGCTTTCTTT
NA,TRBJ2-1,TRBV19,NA,CASSIPPPKEDRQFF,TGTGCCAGTAGTATCCCACCCCCCAAGGAGGATAGGCAGTTCTTC
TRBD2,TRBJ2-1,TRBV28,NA,CASSFDRAGGLTEQFF,TGTGCCAGCAGTTTCGATAGAGCGGGGGGGCTTACTGAGCAGTTCTTC
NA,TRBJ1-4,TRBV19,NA,CASSISGWANEKLFF,TGTGCCAGTAGTATCTCTGGGTGGGCAAATGAAAAACTGTTTTTT
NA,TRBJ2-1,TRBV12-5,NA,CASGLEGGVRGNEQFF,TGTGCTAGTGGTTTGGAAGGAGGGGTTAGGGGAAATGAGCAGTTCTTC
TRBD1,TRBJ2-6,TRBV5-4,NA,CASSRAGTGGAGGANVLTF,TGTGCCAGCAGCCGTGCCGGGACAGGGGGCGCGGGTGGGGCCAACGTCCTGACTTTC
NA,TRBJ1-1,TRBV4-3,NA,CASSQDGFVAFF,TGCGCCAGCAGCCAAGATGGCTTCGTAGCTTTCTTT
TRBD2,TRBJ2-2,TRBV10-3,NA,CAISGSSGRLPNTGELFF,TGTGCCATCAGTGGGTCTAGCGGGAGGCTGCCGAACACCGGGGAGCTGTTTTTT
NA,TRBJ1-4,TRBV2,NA,CASNGQINEKLFF,TGTGCCAGCAATGGACAGATTAATGAAAAACTGTTTTTT
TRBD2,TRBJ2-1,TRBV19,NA,CASSEVAGGNEQFF,TGTGCCAGTAGTGAGGTAGCGGGAGGCAATGAGCAGTTCTTC
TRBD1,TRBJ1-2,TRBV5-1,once,CASSSRDRDINYGYTF,TGCGCCAGCAGCAGCCGGGACAGGGACATTAACTATGGCTACACCTTC
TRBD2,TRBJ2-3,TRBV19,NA,CASDSGRTTDTQYF,TGTGCCAGCGATAGCGGGAGGACTACAGATACGCAGTATTTT
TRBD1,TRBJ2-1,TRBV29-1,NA,CSVEAGTGRTYNEQFF,TGCAGCGTTGAAGCGGGGACAGGGCGAACCTACAATGAGCAGTTCTTC
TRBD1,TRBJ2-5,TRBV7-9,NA,CASSLARTGQETQYF,TGTGCCAGCAGCTTAGCTAGGACAGGGCAAGAGACCCAGTACTTC
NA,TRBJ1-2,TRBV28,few,CASSTPGYGYTF,TGTGCCAGCAGTACCCCGGGGTATGGCTACACCTTC
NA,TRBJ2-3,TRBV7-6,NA,CASSLVGAGGTDTQYF,TGTGCCAGCAGCTTAGTGGGGGCAGGGGGCACAGATACGCAGTATTTT
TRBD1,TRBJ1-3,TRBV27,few,CASRPSRDRPGNTIYF,TGTGCCAGCAGGCCCTCCCGGGACAGGCCTGGAAACACCATATATTTT
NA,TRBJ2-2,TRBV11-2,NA,CASSQTKNTGELFF,TGTGCCAGCAGCCAAACAAAGAACACCGGGGAGCTGTTTTTT
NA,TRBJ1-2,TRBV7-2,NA,CASSPVGEGFGYTF,TGTGCCAGCAGTCCAGTTGGGGAGGGGTTTGGCTACACCTTC
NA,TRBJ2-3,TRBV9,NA,CASSTRDGGTDTQYF,TGTGCCAGCAGCACTCGGGATGGAGGGACAGATACGCAGTATTTT
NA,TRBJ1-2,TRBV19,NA,CASSIGRYYGYTF,TGTGCCAGTAGTATAGGCAGATACTATGGCTACACCTTC
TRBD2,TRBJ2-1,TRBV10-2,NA,CASSSRLAGGFGGYEQFF,TGCGCCAGCAGTTCCAGACTAGCGGGAGGATTCGGGGGCTATGAGCAGTTCTTC
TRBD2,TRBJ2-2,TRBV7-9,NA,CASSPYSGIGTGELFF,TGTGCCAGCAGCCCTTACAGCGGGATCGGGACCGGGGAGCTGTTTTTT
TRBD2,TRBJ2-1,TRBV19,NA,CASSPRPTSGSSYNEQFF,TGTGCCAGTAGTCCGCGCCCGACTAGCGGGAGCTCCTACAATGAGCAGTTCTTC
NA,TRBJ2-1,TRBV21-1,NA,CASSKGAGRDPNEQFF,TGTGCCAGCAGCAAAGGGGCGGGTCGGGATCCCAATGAGCAGTTCTTC
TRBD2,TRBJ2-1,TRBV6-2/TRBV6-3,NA,CASSYSTSGLAGNYNEQFF,TGTGCCAGCAGTTACTCGACATCCGGGCTAGCGGGAAACTACAATGAGCAGTTCTTC
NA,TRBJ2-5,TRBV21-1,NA,CASSSRYSQETQYF,TGTGCCAGCAGCTCCCGATACTCCCAAGAGACCCAGTACTTC
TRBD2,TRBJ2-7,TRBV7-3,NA,CASSSLAGGSYEQYF,TGTGCCAGCAGCTCCCTAGCGGGAGGCTCCTACGAGCAGTACTTC
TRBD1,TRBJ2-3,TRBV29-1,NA,CSADRGLADTQYF,TGCAGCGCCGACAGGGGGCTGGCAGATACGCAGTATTTT
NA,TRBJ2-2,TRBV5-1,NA,CASSLQGPGANTGELFF,TGCGCCAGCAGCTTGCAGGGGCCAGGAGCGAACACCGGGGAGCTGTTTTTT
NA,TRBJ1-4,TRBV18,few,CASSPTVTNEKLFF,TGTGCCAGCTCACCAACAGTAACTAATGAAAAACTGTTTTTT
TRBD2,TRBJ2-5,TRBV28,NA,CASSSLLGAGATTQYF,TGTGCCAGCAGTTCCCTATTGGGTGCGGGAGCAACGACCCAGTACTTC
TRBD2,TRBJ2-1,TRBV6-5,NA,CASSYIAGEGREFF,TGTGCCAGCAGTTACATAGCGGGAGAAGGTAGAGAGTTCTTC
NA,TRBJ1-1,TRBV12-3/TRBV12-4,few,CASTLQGGTEAFF,TGTGCCAGCACTCTTCAGGGAGGAACTGAAGCTTTCTTT
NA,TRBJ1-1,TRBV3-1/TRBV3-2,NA,CASSQSGQGSEAFF,TGTGCCAGCAGCCAGTCTGGGCAGGGGTCTGAAGCTTTCTTT
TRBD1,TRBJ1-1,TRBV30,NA,CAWSSKGETGLNTEAFF,TGTGCCTGGTCCTCAAAGGGGGAGACAGGGTTGAACACTGAAGCTTTCTTT
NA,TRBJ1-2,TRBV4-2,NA,CASSQRPSGGGYGYTF,TGTGCCAGCAGCCAGAGACCATCGGGGGGAGGCTATGGCTACACCTTC
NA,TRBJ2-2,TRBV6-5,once,CASSQGGKDAGELFF,TGTGCCAGCAGTCAGGGTGGTAAGGACGCCGGGGAGCTGTTTTTT
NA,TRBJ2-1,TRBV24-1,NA,CATSETAASRYEQFF,TGTGCCACCAGTGAGACCGCTGCTAGTCGGTATGAGCAGTTCTTC
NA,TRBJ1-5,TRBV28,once,CASSFTADQPQHF,TGTGCCAGCAGTTTCACAGCGGATCAGCCCCAGCATTTT
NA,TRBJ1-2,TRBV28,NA,CASSLGFQTRNYGYTF,TGTGCCAGCAGTTTAGGTTTTCAGACTCGAAACTATGGCTACACCTTC